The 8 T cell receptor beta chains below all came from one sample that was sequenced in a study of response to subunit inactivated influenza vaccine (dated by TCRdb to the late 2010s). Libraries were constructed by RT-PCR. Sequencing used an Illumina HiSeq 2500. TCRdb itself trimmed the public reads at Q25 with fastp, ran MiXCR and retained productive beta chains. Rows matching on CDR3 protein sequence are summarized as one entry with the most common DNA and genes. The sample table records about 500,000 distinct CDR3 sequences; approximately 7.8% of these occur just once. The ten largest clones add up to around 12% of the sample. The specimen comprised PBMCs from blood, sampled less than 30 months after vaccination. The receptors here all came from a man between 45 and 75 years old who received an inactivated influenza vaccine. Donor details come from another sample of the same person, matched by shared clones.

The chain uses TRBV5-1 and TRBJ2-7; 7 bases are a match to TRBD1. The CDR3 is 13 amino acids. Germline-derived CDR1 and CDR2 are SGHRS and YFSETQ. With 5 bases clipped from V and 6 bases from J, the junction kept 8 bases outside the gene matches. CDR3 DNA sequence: TGCGCCAGCAGTTCCCAAGACAGGGCCGAGCAGTACTTC. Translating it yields CASSSQDRAEQYF.

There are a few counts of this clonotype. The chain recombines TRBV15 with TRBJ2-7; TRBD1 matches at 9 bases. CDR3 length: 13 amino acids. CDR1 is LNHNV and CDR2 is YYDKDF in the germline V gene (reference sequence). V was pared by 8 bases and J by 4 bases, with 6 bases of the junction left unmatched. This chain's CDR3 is CATSGQGDYEQYF. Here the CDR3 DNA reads TGTGCCACCTCGGGACAGGGTGATTACGAGCAGTACTTC. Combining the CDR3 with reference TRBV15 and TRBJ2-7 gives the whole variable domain DAMVIQNPRYQVTQFGKPVTLSCSQTLNHNVMYWYQQKSSQAPKLLFHYYDKDFNNEADTPDNFQSRRPNTSFCFLDIRSPGLGDTAMYLCATSGQGDYEQYFGPGTRLTVT.

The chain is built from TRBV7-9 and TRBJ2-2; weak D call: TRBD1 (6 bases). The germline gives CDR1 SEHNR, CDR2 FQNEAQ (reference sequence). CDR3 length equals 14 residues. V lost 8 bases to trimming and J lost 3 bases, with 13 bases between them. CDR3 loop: CASRPGQDTGELFF. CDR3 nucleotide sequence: TGTGCCAGCCGCCCGGGACAAGACACCGGGGAGCTGTTTTTT. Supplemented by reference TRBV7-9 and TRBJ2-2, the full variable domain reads DTGVSQNPRHKITKRGQNVTFRCDPISEHNRLYWYRQTLGQGPEFLTYFQNEAQLEKSRLLSDRFSAERPKGSFSTLEIQRTEQGDSAMYLCASRPGQDTGELFFGEGSRLTVL.

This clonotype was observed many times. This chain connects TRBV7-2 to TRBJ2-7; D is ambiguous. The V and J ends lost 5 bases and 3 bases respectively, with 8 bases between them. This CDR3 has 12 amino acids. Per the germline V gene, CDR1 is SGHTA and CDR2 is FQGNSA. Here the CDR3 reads CASSQSVYEQYF. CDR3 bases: TGTGCCAGCAGCCAGAGCGTCTACGAGCAGTACTTC.

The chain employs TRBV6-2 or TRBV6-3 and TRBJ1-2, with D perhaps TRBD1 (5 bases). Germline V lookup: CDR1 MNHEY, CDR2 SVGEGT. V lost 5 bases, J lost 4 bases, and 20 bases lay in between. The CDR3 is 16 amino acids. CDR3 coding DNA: TGTGCCAGCAGTACCCCAGGGACTCGATTACCCTATGGCTACACCTTC. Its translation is CASSTPGTRLPYGYTF.

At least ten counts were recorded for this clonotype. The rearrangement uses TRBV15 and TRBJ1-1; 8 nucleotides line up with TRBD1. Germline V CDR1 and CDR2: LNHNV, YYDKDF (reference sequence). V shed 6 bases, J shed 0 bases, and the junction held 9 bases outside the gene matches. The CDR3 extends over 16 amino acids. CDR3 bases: TGTGCCACCAGTCCCGGGACAGGCAAAATGAACACTGAAGCTTTCTTT. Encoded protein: CATSPGTGKMNTEAFF.

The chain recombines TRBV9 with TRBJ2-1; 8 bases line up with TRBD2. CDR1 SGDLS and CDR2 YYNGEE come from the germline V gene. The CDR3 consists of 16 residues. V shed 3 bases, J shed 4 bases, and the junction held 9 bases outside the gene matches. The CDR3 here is CASSAREGTAYNEQFF. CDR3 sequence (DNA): TGTGCCAGCAGCGCCCGGGAGGGGACCGCATACAATGAGCAGTTCTTC.

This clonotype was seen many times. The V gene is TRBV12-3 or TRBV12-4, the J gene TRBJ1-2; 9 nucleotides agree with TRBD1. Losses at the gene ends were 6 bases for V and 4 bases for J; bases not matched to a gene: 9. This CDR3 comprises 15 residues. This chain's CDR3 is CASSRPGQGSYGYTF. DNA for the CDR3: TGTGCCAGCAGCAGACCGGGACAGGGCAGCTATGGCTACACCTTC.